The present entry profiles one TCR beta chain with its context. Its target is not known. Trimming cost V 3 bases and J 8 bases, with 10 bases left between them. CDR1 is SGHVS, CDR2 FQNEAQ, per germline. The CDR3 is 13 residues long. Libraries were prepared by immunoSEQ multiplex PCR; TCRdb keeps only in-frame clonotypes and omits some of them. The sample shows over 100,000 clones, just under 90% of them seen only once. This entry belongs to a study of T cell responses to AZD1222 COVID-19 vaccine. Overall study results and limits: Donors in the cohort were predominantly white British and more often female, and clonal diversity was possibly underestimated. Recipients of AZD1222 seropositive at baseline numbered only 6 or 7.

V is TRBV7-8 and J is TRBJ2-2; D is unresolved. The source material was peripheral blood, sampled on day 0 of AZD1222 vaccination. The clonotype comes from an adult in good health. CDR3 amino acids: CASSFRVPGELFF. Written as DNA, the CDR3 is TGTGCCAGCAGCTTCCGGGTTCCTGGGGAGCTGTTTTTT.